This T cell receptor beta chain was sequenced during a study of vaccination effects on CD4 cells after COVID-19. The wider study: Subjects were given two BNT162b2 or mRNA-1273 vaccine doses. Study-wide results and caveats: Within healthy vaccinees, only 1 of 255 vaccine-induced clones displayed cross-reactivity with common cold coronaviruses.

Note on this clone: Its antigen is as yet unknown.

Using viral peptide pools, the ViraFEST assay grew out antigen-specific CD4+ T cells prior to sequencing. Isolating CD4+ T cells followed about 11 days of culture. This CDR3 is 15 amino acids long. In germline, CDR1 is KGHDR, CDR2 SFDVKD. V was cut by 2 bases and J by 1 base, with 10 bases left in between. Using immunoSEQ multiplex PCR, the repertoire was profiled, and TCRdb retains in-frame clones only, with some absent. This sample yields about 14,000 clones, of which 76% are seen a single time; around 25% belongs to the top ten. The specimen comprised CD4+ T cells from PBMCs cultured with HCoV-229E spike peptides, sampled before COVID-19 vaccination. The chain couples TRBV24-1 to TRBJ2-5; D gene ambiguous. The clonotype originates from a human donor who received a COVID-19 vaccine. The CDR3 loop reads CATSDSGTFQETQYF. CDR3 coding DNA: TGTGCCACCAGTGATTCGGGCACCTTCCAAGAGACCCAGTACTTC.